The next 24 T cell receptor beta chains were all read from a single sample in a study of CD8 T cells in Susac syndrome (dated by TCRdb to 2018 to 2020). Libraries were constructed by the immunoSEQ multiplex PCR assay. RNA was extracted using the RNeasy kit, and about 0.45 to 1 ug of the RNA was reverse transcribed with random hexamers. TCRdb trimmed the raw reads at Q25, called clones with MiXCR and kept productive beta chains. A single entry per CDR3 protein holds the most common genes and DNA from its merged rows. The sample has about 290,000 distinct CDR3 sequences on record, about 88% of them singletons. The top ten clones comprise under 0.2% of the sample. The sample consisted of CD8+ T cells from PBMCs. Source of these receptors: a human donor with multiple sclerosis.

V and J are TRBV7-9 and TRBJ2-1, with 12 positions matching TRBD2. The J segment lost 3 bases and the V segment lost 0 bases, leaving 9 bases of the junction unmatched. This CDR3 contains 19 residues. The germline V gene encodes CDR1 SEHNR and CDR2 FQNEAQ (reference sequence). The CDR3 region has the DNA TGTGCCAGCAGCTTAGCCGGACTAGCGGGACCTAGCCTCTACAATGAGCAGTTCTTC. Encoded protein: CASSLAGLAGPSLYNEQFF.

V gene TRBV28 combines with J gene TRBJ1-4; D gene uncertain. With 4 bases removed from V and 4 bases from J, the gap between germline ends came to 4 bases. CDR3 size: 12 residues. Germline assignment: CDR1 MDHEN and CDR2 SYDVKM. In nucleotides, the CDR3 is TGTGCCAGCAGTTGGATTAATGAAAAACTGTTTTTT. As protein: CASSWINEKLFF.

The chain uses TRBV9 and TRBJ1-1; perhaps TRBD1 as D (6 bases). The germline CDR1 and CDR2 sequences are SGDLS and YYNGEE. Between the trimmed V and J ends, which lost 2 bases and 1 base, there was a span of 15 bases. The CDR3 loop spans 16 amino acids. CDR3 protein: CASSVDRGSTNTEAFF. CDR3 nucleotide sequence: TGTGCCAGCAGCGTTGATAGGGGGTCGACGAACACTGAAGCTTTCTTT.

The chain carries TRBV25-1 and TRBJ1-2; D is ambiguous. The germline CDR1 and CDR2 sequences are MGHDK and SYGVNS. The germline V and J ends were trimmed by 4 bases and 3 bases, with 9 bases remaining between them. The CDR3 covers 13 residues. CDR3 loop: CASSVGRYYGYTF. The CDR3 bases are TGTGCCAGCAGTGTAGGGCGCTACTATGGCTACACCTTC.

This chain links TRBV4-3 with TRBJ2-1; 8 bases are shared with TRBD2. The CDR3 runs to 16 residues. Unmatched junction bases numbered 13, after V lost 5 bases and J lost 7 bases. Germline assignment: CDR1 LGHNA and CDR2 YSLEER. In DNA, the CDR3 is TGCGCCAGCAGCAGGTTACTAGCGGCCCTAGGGAATGAGCAGTTCTTC. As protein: CASSRLLAALGNEQFF.

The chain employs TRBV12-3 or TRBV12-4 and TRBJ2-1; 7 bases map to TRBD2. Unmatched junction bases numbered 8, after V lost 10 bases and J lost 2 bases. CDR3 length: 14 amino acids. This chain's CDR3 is CATGQGGTYNEQFF. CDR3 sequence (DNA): TGTGCCACCGGGCAGGGAGGGACCTACAATGAGCAGTTCTTC.

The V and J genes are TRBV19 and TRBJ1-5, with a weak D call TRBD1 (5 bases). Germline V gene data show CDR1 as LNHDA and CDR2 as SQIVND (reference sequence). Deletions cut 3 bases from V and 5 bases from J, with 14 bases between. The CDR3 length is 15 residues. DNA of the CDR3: TGTGCCAGTAGTATCCCCAGGGACGGGGATCAGCCCCAGCATTTT. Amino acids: CASSIPRDGDQPQHF.

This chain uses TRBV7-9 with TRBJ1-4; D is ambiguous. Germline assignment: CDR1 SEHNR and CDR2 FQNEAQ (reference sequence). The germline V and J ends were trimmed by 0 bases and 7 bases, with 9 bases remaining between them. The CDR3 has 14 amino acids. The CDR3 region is CASSLAAGREKLFF. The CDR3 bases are TGTGCCAGCAGCTTAGCGGCAGGTCGTGAAAAACTGTTTTTT.

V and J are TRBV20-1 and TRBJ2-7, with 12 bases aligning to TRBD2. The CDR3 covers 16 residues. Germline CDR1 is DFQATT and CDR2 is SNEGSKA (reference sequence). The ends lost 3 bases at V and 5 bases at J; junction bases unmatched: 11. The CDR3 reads CSARDLAGGPGHEQYF. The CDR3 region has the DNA TGCAGTGCTAGGGACCTAGCGGGGGGGCCGGGCCACGAGCAGTACTTC.

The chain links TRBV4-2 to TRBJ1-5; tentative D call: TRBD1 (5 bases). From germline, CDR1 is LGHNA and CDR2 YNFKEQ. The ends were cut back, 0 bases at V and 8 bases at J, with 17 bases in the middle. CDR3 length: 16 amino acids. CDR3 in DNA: TGTGCCAGCAGCCAAGAGGCAGGGTATATCGGTAAGCCCCAGCATTTT. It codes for CASSQEAGYIGKPQHF.

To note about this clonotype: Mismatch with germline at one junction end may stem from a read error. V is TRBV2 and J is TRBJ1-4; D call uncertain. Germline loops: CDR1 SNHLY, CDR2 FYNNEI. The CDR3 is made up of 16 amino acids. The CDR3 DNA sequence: TGTACCAGCAGTGAAGCTCTCGCCCCGACTGACGAAAAACTGTTTTTT. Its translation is CTSSEALAPTDEKLFF. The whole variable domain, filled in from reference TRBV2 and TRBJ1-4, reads EPEVTQTPSHQVTQMGQEVILRCVPISNHLYFYWYRQILGQKVEFLVSFYNNEISEKSEIFDDQFSVERPDGSNFTLKIRSTKLEDSAMYFCTSSEALAPTDEKLFFGSGTQLSVL.

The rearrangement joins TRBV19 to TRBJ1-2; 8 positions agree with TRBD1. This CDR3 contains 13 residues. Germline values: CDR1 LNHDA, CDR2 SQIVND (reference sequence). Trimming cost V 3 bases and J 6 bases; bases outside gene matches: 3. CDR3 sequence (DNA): TGTGCCAGTAGTATGCAGACAGGGGATGGCTACACCTTC. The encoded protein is CASSMQTGDGYTF.

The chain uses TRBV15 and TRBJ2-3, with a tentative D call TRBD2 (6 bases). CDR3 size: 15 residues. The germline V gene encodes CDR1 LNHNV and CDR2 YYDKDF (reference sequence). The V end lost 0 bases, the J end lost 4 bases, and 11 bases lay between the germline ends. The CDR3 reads CATSRELIAADTQYF. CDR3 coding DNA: TGTGCCACCAGCAGAGAGTTAATAGCGGCAGATACGCAGTATTTT. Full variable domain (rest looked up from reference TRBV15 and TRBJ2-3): DAMVIQNPRYQVTQFGKPVTLSCSQTLNHNVMYWYQQKSSQAPKLLFHYYDKDFNNEADTPDNFQSRRPNTSFCFLDIRSPGLGDTAMYLCATSRELIAADTQYFGPGTRLTVL.

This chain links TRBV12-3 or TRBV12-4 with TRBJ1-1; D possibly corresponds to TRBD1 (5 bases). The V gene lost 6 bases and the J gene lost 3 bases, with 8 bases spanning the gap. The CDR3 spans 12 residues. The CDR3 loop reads CASRKGYTEAFF. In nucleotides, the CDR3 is TGTGCCAGCAGAAAGGGGTACACTGAAGCTTTCTTT.

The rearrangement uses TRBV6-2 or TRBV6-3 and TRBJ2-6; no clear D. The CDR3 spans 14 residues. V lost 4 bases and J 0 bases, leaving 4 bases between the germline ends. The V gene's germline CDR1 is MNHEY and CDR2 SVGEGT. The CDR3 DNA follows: TGTGCCAGCAGTTGGATCTCTGGGGCCAACGTCCTGACTTTC. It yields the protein CASSWISGANVLTF.

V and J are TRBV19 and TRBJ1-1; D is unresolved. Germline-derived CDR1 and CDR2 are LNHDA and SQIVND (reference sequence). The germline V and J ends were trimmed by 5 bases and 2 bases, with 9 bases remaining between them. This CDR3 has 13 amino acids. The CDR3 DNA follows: TGTGCCAGTAGTCCGATAAGTAACACTGAAGCTTTCTTT. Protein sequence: CASSPISNTEAFF.

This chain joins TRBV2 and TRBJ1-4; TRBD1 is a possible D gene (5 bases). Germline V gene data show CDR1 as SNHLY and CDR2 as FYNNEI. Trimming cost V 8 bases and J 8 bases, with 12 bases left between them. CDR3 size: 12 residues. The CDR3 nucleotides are TGTGCCAGCCTCGGGACTCACGAAAAACTGTTTTTT. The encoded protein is CASLGTHEKLFF. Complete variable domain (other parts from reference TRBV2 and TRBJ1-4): EPEVTQTPSHQVTQMGQEVILRCVPISNHLYFYWYRQILGQKVEFLVSFYNNEISEKSEIFDDQFSVERPDGSNFTLKIRSTKLEDSAMYFCASLGTHEKLFFGSGTQLSVL.

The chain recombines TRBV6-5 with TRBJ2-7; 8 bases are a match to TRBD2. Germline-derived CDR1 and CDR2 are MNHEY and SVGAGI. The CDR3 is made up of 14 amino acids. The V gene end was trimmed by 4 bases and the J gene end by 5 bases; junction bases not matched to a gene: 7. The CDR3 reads CASSSPGLGNEQYF. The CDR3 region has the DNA TGTGCCAGCAGTTCGCCGGGACTAGGGAACGAGCAGTACTTC.

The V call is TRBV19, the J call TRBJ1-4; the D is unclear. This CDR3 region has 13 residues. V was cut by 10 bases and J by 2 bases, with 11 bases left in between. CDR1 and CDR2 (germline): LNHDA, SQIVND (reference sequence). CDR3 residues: CATPDKTNEKLFF. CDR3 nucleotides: TGTGCCACTCCAGACAAGACTAATGAAAAACTGTTTTTT. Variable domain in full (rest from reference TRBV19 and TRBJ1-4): DGGITQSPKYLFRKEGQNVTLSCEQNLNHDAMYWYRQDPGQGLRLIYYSQIVNDFQKGDIAEGYSVSREKKESFPLTVTSAQKNPTAFYLCATPDKTNEKLFFGSGTQLSVL.

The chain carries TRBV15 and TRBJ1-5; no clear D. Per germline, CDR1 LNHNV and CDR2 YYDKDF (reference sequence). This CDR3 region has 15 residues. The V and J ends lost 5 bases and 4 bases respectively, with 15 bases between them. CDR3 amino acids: CATSGSTVLNQPQHF. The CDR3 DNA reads TGTGCCACCAGCGGGTCCACCGTATTGAATCAGCCCCAGCATTTT. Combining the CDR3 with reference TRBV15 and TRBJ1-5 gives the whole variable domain DAMVIQNPRYQVTQFGKPVTLSCSQTLNHNVMYWYQQKSSQAPKLLFHYYDKDFNNEADTPDNFQSRRPNTSFCFLDIRSPGLGDTAMYLCATSGSTVLNQPQHFGDGTRLSIL.

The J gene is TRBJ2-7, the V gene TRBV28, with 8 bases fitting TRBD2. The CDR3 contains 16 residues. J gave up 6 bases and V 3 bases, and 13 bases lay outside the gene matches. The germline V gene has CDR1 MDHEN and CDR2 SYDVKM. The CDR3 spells CASSLGSGRPGGEQYF. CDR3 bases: TGTGCCAGCAGTTTGGGGAGCGGGAGACCGGGGGGCGAGCAGTACTTC.

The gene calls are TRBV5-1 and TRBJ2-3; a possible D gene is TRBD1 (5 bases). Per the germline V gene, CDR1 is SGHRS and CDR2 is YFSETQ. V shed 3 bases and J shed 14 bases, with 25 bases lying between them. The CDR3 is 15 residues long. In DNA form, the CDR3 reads TGCGCCAGCAGCTCCCATGACAGCCCAACCTTTGTTCGGTATTTT. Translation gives CASSSHDSPTFVRYF. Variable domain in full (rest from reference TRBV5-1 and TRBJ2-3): KAGVTQTPRYLIKTRGQQVTLSCSPISGHRSVSWYQQTPGQGLQFLFEYFSETQRNKGNFPGRFSGRQFSNSRSEMNVSTLELGDSALYLCASSSHDSPTFVRYFGPGTRLTVL.

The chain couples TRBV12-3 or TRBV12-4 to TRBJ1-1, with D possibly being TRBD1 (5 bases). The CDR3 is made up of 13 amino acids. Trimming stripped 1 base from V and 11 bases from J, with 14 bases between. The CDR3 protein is CASSLGFGGFAFF. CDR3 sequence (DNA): TGTGCCAGCAGTTTAGGGTTTGGGGGTTTTGCTTTCTTT.

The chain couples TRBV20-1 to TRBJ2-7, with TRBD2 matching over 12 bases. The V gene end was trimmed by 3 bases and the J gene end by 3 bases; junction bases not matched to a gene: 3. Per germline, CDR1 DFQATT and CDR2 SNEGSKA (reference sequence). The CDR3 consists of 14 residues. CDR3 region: CSARGLAGLYEQYF. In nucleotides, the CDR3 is TGCAGTGCTAGGGGACTAGCGGGTCTCTACGAGCAGTACTTC.